Below, 5 T cell receptor beta chains from the same sample are listed, as sequenced in a study of sequential checkpoint blockade in melanoma. Treatment denoted: randomized to nivolumab then ipilimumab (arm A) or the reverse (arm B). Assay used: immunoSEQ multiplex PCR; TCRdb lists only in-frame clones, some missing. The sample lists over 10,000 clones; around 67% were seen once. The source material was CD8+ T cells sorted from blood (inferred from file names), sampled from a patient given nivolumab and ipilimumab in sequence. These receptors were obtained from a human donor with melanoma.

This clone has more than one count but fewer than ten. The V call is TRBV2, the J call TRBJ2-5, with D perhaps TRBD1 (6 bases). The CDR3 sequence is 16 residues long. Germline CDR1 SNHLY, CDR2 FYNNEI. V was shortened by 4 bases and J by 4 bases, with 19 bases between the two germline ends. This CDR3 reads CASSGQGFSTGETQYF. The DNA of the CDR3 is TGTGCCAGCAGTGGCCAGGGGTTCTCCACGGGAGAGACCCAGTACTTC.

The J gene is TRBJ2-1, the V gene TRBV15, with TRBD2 identical over 9 bases. With 5 bases clipped from V and 4 bases from J, the junction kept 3 bases outside the gene matches. The CDR3 runs 14 residues. Looked up from germline, CDR1 is LNHNV and CDR2 is YYDKDF (reference sequence). The CDR3 spells CATSPSGVYNEQFF. The CDR3 DNA follows: TGTGCCACCAGCCCTAGCGGGGTTTACAATGAGCAGTTCTTC.

The chain couples TRBV6-5 to TRBJ1-2, with D unresolved. Looked up from germline, CDR1 is MNHEY and CDR2 is SVGAGI. This CDR3 is 12 amino acids long. Trimming took off 4 bases at V and 3 bases at J, with 6 bases between the two ends. The CDR3 region is CASSSTYYGYTF. CDR3 DNA: TGTGCCAGCAGTTCCACTTACTATGGCTACACCTTC.

Of note for this clone: This specimen includes other DNA sequences encoding the same CDR3. The V call is TRBV7-9, the J call TRBJ2-1, with D perhaps TRBD1 (6 bases). There are 18 residues in the CDR3. The germline CDR1 and CDR2 sequences are SEHNR and FQNEAQ (reference sequence). The ends were cut back, 2 bases at V and 9 bases at J, with 26 bases in the middle. The CDR3 nucleotides are TGTGCCAGCAGCTTAATGGGGGCGAAGGGAGACGTTTCCGTTGAGCAGTTCTTC. This encodes CASSLMGAKGDVSVEQFF.

V and J are TRBV7-9 and TRBJ2-1; TRBD2 agrees at 13 bases. Germline lookup yields CDR1 SEHNR and CDR2 FQNEAQ (reference sequence). The ends lost 3 bases at V and 10 bases at J; junction bases unmatched: 9. This CDR3 comprises 16 residues. The CDR3 DNA follows: TGTGCCAGCAGCTTTAGGGGACTAGCGGGACCGGAGGAGCAGTTCTTC. Amino acid sequence: CASSFRGLAGPEEQFF.